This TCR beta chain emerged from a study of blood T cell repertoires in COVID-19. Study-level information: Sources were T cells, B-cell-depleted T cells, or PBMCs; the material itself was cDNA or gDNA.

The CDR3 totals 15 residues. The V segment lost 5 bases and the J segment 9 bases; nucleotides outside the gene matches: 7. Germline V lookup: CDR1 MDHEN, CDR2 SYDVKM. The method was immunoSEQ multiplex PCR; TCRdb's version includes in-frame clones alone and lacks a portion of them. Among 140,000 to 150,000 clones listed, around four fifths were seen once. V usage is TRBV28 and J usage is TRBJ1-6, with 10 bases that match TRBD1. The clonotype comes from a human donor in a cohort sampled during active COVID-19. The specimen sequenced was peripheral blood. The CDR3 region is CASSLRTGGGSPLHF. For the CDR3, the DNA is TGTGCCAGCAGTCTGCGGACAGGGGGAGGTTCACCCCTCCACTTT.